The following is a TCR beta chain sequence with its context. Its antigen is not known. Without the conserved terminal phenylalanine or tryptophan, this CDR3 likely stems from a read error. The V end lost 6 bases, the J end lost 5 bases, and 13 bases lay between the germline ends. CDR3 size: 13 residues. The V gene's germline CDR1 is MNHNS and CDR2 SASEGT. TCRbeta libraries were built with three rounds of nested PCR, modified from ARM-PCR. From the multiplex PCR reads, TCRdb called clonotypes with MiXCR, one entry per CDR3 protein. The sample carries around 200,000 distinct CDR3 sequences, about 76% recorded once. The sample is drawn from a study of tumor and adjacent non-tumor tissue in lung cancer. The template was RNA from unsorted bulk tissue. Whole-study findings and limits: Shorter survival was associated with higher TCR diversity in tumors. Top 100 clones took a larger repertoire share in normal lung.

This sequence joins TRBV6-1 and TRBJ1-1, with D perhaps TRBD1 (5 bases). Sequencing input: lung tumor tissue. The sequence was obtained from a man aged 55-75 years with non-small cell lung cancer. For the CDR3, the DNA is TGTGCCAGCAGCTTGGGGGGGGTTACTGAAGCTTTCTTA. This translates into CASSLGGVTEAFL.